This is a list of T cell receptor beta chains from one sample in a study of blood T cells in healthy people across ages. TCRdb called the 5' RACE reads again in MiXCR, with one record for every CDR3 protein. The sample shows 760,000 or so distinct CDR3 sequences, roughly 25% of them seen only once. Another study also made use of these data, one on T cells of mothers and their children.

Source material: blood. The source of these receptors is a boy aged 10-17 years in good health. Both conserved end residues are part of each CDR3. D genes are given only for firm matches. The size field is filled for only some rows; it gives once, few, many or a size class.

CDR3aa: CASSSGGGLGETQYF
CDR3nt: TGTGCCAGCAGCTCAGGCGGGGGGTTGGGAGAGACCCAGTACTTC
abundance: -
v_gene: TRBV7-2
j_gene: TRBJ2-5
d_gene: TRBD2

CDR3aa: CASSQVPAGSYEQYF
CDR3nt: TGCGCCAGCAGCCAAGTCCCAGCGGGAAGCTACGAGCAGTACTTC
abundance: -
v_gene: TRBV4-1
j_gene: TRBJ2-7
d_gene: TRBD2

CDR3aa: CASSPPDRTSSYNEQFF
CDR3nt: TGTGCCAGCAGCCCACCGGACAGGACTAGCTCCTACAATGAGCAGTTCTTC
abundance: few
v_gene: TRBV11-2
j_gene: TRBJ2-1
d_gene: -

CDR3aa: CSAPGGYLSDGYTF
CDR3nt: TGCAGTGCCCCGGGAGGGTACCTATCGGATGGCTACACCTTC
abundance: -
v_gene: TRBV20-1
j_gene: TRBJ1-2
d_gene: -

CDR3aa: CSARDREGHSYEQYF
CDR3nt: TGCAGTGCTCGGGACAGGGAGGGGCACTCCTACGAGCAGTACTTC
abundance: -
v_gene: TRBV20-1
j_gene: TRBJ2-7
d_gene: TRBD1

CDR3aa: CSARVMTPWGQETQYF
CDR3nt: TGCAGTGCTAGAGTGATGACCCCCTGGGGGCAAGAGACCCAGTACTTC
abundance: -
v_gene: TRBV20-1
j_gene: TRBJ2-5
d_gene: -

CDR3aa: CASSHFPGRPYEQYF
CDR3nt: TGCGCCAGCAGCCATTTCCCGGGACGGCCCTACGAGCAGTACTTC
abundance: -
v_gene: TRBV4-1
j_gene: TRBJ2-7
d_gene: -

CDR3aa: CASSLWTSGAKNIQYF
CDR3nt: TGTGCCAGCAGTTTATGGACTAGCGGAGCCAAAAACATTCAGTACTTC
abundance: -
v_gene: TRBV28
j_gene: TRBJ2-4
d_gene: TRBD2

CDR3aa: CASSQKAGGNQPQHF
CDR3nt: TGTGCCAGCAGCCAAAAGGCAGGGGGAAATCAGCCCCAGCATTTT
abundance: -
v_gene: TRBV3-1
j_gene: TRBJ1-5
d_gene: TRBD1

CDR3aa: CASSLAITASYEQYF
CDR3nt: TGCGCCAGCAGCTTGGCCATAACAGCCTCCTACGAGCAGTACTTC
abundance: few
v_gene: TRBV5-1
j_gene: TRBJ2-7
d_gene: -

CDR3aa: CSDSPGQSSNQPQHF
CDR3nt: TGCAGCGATTCCCCGGGACAGAGTAGCAATCAGCCCCAGCATTTT
abundance: few
v_gene: TRBV29-1
j_gene: TRBJ1-5
d_gene: TRBD1

CDR3aa: CSGSRQPNEQYF
CDR3nt: TGCAGTGGATCCCGGCAACCGAACGAGCAGTACTTC
abundance: -
v_gene: TRBV20-1
j_gene: TRBJ2-7
d_gene: -

CDR3aa: CASSLRGVQETQYF
CDR3nt: TGTGCCAGCAGCTTACGGGGGGTCCAAGAGACCCAGTACTTC
abundance: -
v_gene: TRBV5-1
j_gene: TRBJ2-5
d_gene: TRBD2

CDR3aa: CASSYPINEKLFF
CDR3nt: TGTGCCAGCAGTTATCCGATTAATGAAAAACTGTTTTTT
abundance: few
v_gene: TRBV28
j_gene: TRBJ1-4
d_gene: -

CDR3aa: CASSYGSGGAGELFF
CDR3nt: TGTGCCAGCAGTTACGGTTCGGGGGGCGCCGGGGAGCTGTTTTTT
abundance: -
v_gene: TRBV6-2/TRBV6-3
j_gene: TRBJ2-2
d_gene: -

CDR3aa: CATSGRAKNIQYF
CDR3nt: TGTGCCACTTCCGGGAGGGCCAAAAACATTCAGTACTTC
abundance: -
v_gene: TRBV6-2/TRBV6-3
j_gene: TRBJ2-4
d_gene: TRBD2

CDR3aa: CASSVQTGIGDTQYF
CDR3nt: TGTGCCAGCAGTGTACAGACTGGCATCGGAGATACGCAGTATTTT
abundance: -
v_gene: TRBV28
j_gene: TRBJ2-3
d_gene: -

CDR3aa: CASSLEGGWSNQPQHF
CDR3nt: TGTGCCAGCAGCTTGGAAGGGGGATGGAGCAATCAGCCCCAGCATTTT
abundance: few
v_gene: TRBV5-5
j_gene: TRBJ1-5
d_gene: -

CDR3aa: CASSSGSPYEQYF
CDR3nt: TGTGCCAGCAGTTCCGGGTCCCCCTACGAGCAGTACTTC
abundance: -
v_gene: TRBV12-3/TRBV12-4
j_gene: TRBJ2-7
d_gene: -

CDR3aa: CASSLFGYTEAFF
CDR3nt: TGTGCCAGCAGTTTGTTCGGGTACACTGAAGCTTTCTTT
abundance: -
v_gene: TRBV27
j_gene: TRBJ1-1
d_gene: -

CDR3aa: CASSSRGSGSSYNEQFF
CDR3nt: TGTGCCAGCAGTTCGCGGGGTAGCGGGAGCTCCTACAATGAGCAGTTCTTC
abundance: -
v_gene: TRBV12-3/TRBV12-4
j_gene: TRBJ2-1
d_gene: TRBD2

CDR3aa: CASSLVPGRQETQYF
CDR3nt: TGTGCCAGCAGCTTAGTCCCAGGAAGACAAGAGACCCAGTACTTC
abundance: many
v_gene: TRBV7-8
j_gene: TRBJ2-5
d_gene: -

CDR3aa: CASSQQGIHGYTF
CDR3nt: TGTGCCAGCAGCCAACAGGGTATCCATGGCTACACCTTC
abundance: -
v_gene: TRBV3-1
j_gene: TRBJ1-2
d_gene: -